The rows below give T cell receptor beta chains drawn from one sample of a study of shared clonotypes between healthy human individuals. Profiled with immunoSEQ multiplex PCR; TCRdb holds only in-frame clones, not every one. The sample consists of over 2 million clones, around 95% of them appearing once. The sample was naive CD4+ T cells sorted from blood. Source of these receptors: a man in his late teens or twenties in good health. Each CDR3 is given with its conserved first and last residue. The order of the fields is V gene, J gene, D gene, CDR3 length, CDR3 protein. D genes are given only for firm matches.

V: TRBV18; J: TRBJ1-4; D: TRBD1; length: 15; CDR3: CASSPTGGAGEKLFF
V: TRBV7-2; J: TRBJ2-7; D: -; length: 16; CDR3: CASSLGLMDPPYEQYF
V: TRBV5-1; J: TRBJ1-2; D: -; length: 12; CDR3: CASSGQGYGYTF
V: TRBV28; J: TRBJ1-4; D: -; length: 14; CDR3: CASSLNAGNEKLFF
V: TRBV18; J: TRBJ2-3; D: -; length: 14; CDR3: CASSSTRGGDTQYF
V: TRBV7-8; J: TRBJ1-1; D: -; length: 14; CDR3: CASSLVQQNTEAFF
V: TRBV4-1; J: TRBJ1-5; D: -; length: 16; CDR3: CASSQESAYSNQPQHF
V: TRBV5-1; J: TRBJ1-1; D: -; length: 14; CDR3: CASSLQGLGTEAFF
V: TRBV5-1; J: TRBJ2-7; D: TRBD1; length: 18; CDR3: CASSLAPGRDRASYEQYF
V: TRBV6-6; J: TRBJ2-7; D: -; length: 13; CDR3: CASSYGLSYEQYF
V: TRBV6-5; J: TRBJ1-5; D: -; length: 15; CDR3: CASSYSGGLGQPQHF
V: TRBV11-3; J: TRBJ2-3; D: -; length: 16; CDR3: CASSLEASSGTDTQYF
V: TRBV6-1; J: TRBJ2-7; D: TRBD1; length: 16; CDR3: CASSEARWTGRYEQYF
V: TRBV21-1; J: TRBJ1-5; D: -; length: 16; CDR3: CASSKALGDGYQPQHF
V: TRBV2; J: TRBJ1-4; D: -; length: 16; CDR3: CASRQGQFSANEKLFF
V: TRBV28; J: TRBJ1-4; D: -; length: 14; CDR3: CASSFGGQYEKLFF
V: TRBV19; J: TRBJ2-6; D: -; length: 15; CDR3: CASSMVGSGANVLTF
V: TRBV28; J: TRBJ2-1; D: TRBD1; length: 15; CDR3: CASRNTGGAYNEQFF
V: TRBV28; J: TRBJ2-4; D: -; length: 16; CDR3: CASSLDRSLAKNIQYF
V: TRBV7-2; J: TRBJ2-5; D: -; length: 15; CDR3: CASSLESTRGETQYF
V: TRBV19; J: TRBJ1-5; D: -; length: 15; CDR3: CASSSPNSFNQPQHF
V: TRBV6-5; J: TRBJ2-3; D: -; length: 13; CDR3: CATLDRHTDTQYF
V: TRBV7-8; J: TRBJ2-3; D: -; length: 14; CDR3: CASSLRGGGDTQYF
V: TRBV29-1; J: TRBJ2-1; D: TRBD1; length: 13; CDR3: CSVSRGHSNEQFF
V: TRBV5-1; J: TRBJ2-7; D: TRBD2; length: 15; CDR3: CASRPGAGGSYEQYF
V: TRBV2; J: TRBJ2-1; D: TRBD2; length: 15; CDR3: CASSEQGGGNNEQFF
V: TRBV29-1; J: TRBJ1-1; D: -; length: 12; CDR3: CSAEVGIAEAFF
V: TRBV5-4; J: TRBJ2-3; D: -; length: 14; CDR3: CASSLAQATDTQYF
V: TRBV30; J: TRBJ2-5; D: TRBD1; length: 14; CDR3: CAWIGQGVQETQYF
V: TRBV12-5; J: TRBJ1-5; D: TRBD1; length: 16; CDR3: CASGLVLDRGVQPQHF
V: TRBV6-1; J: TRBJ2-7; D: TRBD2; length: 13; CDR3: CASSERGAGEQYF
V: TRBV4-3; J: TRBJ2-1; D: -; length: 14; CDR3: CASSQEFGYNEQFF
V: TRBV25-1; J: TRBJ2-2; D: -; length: 15; CDR3: CASWDSSRGTGELFF
V: TRBV2; J: TRBJ2-5; D: TRBD1; length: 16; CDR3: CASSDPPGQGYETQYF
V: TRBV9; J: TRBJ2-3; D: -; length: 15; CDR3: CASSSPGGSTDTQYF